This TCR beta chain was sequenced in a study of blood T cell repertoires in COVID-19. The wider study: The United States, Italy and Spain were the sources of the acute and convalescent COVID-19 samples. From T cells, B-cell-depleted T cells, or PBMCs came the material, which was cDNA or gDNA.

In the original analysis: Estimation of nucleated cell counts was performed using reference gene primer amplification. Assay: immunoSEQ multiplex PCR; the TCRdb copy retains only in-frame clones and omits some. V, J and clone size are those of that table, while D and trimming were read from the DNA. The sample has 90,000 to 150,000 clones, more than 85% seen once. The germline CDR1 and CDR2 sequences are SNHLY and FYNNEI. Trimming removed 7 bases from V and 3 bases from J, with 16 bases in between. The CDR3 has 15 amino acids. The clonotype was recovered from a human donor with acute or convalescent COVID-19. The donor label of this sample is uncertain. The chain combines TRBV2 with TRBJ1-5; no reliable D call. Sequenced input: peripheral blood. CDR3 loop: CASTPTGNVNQPQHF. The CDR3 DNA is TGTGCCAGCACCCCGACGGGGAATGTCAATCAGCCCCAGCATTTT.